This is a list of T cell receptor beta chains from one sample in a study of T-cell reconstitution after alpha-beta-depleted transplantation in children. Via MiXCR, TCRdb re-called the PCR reads, giving one row per CDR3 protein. The sample has 500,000 or so distinct CDR3 sequences, approximately 10% seen once. The specimen comprised PBMCs, mostly from graft donor cells, sampled 180 days after TCRalphabeta/CD19-depleted stem cell transplant. The receptors stem from a female patient between 2 and 15 years old who had a stem cell transplant for aplastic anemia, so the T cells may come from the graft donor. Each CDR3 is given with its conserved first and last residue. A D gene is named only where the DNA matches it firmly. Clone sizes are given selectively: once, few, many, or a class where the clone is expanded.

V	D	size	J	DNA	CDR3
TRBV7-2	TRBD1	few	TRBJ2-2	TGTGCCAGCAGCTTAACAGGGGTTCGGAACACCGGGGAGCTGTTTTTT	CASSLTGVRNTGELFF
TRBV5-5	-	few	TRBJ1-1	TGTGCCAGCAGCCGGAACAGCTTGAACACTGAAGCTTTCTTT	CASSRNSLNTEAFF
TRBV4-2	-	many	TRBJ1-5	TGTGCCAGCAGCCAAGGGTACAGGGAACAGCCCCAGCATTTT	CASSQGYREQPQHF
TRBV6-1	-	few	TRBJ1-1	TGTGCCAGCAGTGCTGGCGTGAAGTCTGAAGCTTTCTTT	CASSAGVKSEAFF
TRBV5-1	-	-	TRBJ2-1	TGCGCCAGCAGCTTGGGGCAGCTACCCAGCAATGAGCAGTTCTTC	CASSLGQLPSNEQFF
TRBV28	-	-	TRBJ1-5	TGTGCCAGCAGTTTGAGAGGCAGGGGAAGTCAGCCCCAGCATTTT	CASSLRGRGSQPQHF
TRBV19	-	-	TRBJ2-5	TGTGCCAGTAGTATCCTTCAGCAAGAGACCCAGTACTTC	CASSILQQETQYF
TRBV29-1	TRBD1	few	TRBJ2-1	TGCAGCGTTGGCTCCTTTGACAGGGGCTCCTACAATGAGCAGTTCTTC	CSVGSFDRGSYNEQFF
TRBV7-2	-	few	TRBJ2-5	TGTGCCAGCAGCTTAGTTGGTCAGGGAATGGCTGAGACCCAGTACTTC	CASSLVGQGMAETQYF
TRBV28	-	few	TRBJ1-5	TGTGCCAGCAGTTTTACAGGGTCCGGGAATCAGCCCCAGCATTTT	CASSFTGSGNQPQHF